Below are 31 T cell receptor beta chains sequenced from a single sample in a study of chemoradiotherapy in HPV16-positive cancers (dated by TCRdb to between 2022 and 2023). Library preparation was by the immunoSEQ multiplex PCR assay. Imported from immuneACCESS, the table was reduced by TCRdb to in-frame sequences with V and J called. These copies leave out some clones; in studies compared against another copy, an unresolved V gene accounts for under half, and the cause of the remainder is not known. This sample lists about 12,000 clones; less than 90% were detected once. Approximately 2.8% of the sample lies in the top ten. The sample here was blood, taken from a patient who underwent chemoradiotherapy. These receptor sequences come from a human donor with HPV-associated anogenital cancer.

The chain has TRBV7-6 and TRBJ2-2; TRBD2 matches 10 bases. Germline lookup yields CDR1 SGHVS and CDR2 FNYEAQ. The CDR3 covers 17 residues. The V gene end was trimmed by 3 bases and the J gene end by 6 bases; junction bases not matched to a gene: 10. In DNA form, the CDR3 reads TGTGCCAGCAGCTTTGTAGGAGCGGGGGGGCCGGCCGGGGAGCTGTTTTTT. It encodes CASSFVGAGGPAGELFF. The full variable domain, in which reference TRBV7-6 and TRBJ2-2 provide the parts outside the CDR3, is GAGVSQSPRYKVTKRGQDVALRCDPISGHVSLYWYRQALGQGPEFLTYFNYEAQQDKSGLPNDRFSAERPEGSISTLTIQRTEQRDSAMYRCASSFVGAGGPAGELFFGEGSRLTVL.

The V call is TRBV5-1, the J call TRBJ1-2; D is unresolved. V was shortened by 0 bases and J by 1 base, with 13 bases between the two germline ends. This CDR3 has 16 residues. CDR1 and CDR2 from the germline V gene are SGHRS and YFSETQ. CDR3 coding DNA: TGCGCCAGCAGCTTGGAGGCGAGTCCTTTTAACTATGGCTACACCTTC. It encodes CASSLEASPFNYGYTF.

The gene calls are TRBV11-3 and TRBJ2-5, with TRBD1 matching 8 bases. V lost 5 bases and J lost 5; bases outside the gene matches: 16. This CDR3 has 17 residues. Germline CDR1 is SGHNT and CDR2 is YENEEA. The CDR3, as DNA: TGTGCCAGCAGCGTACTCTCCGGGACAGGATTACGGGAGACCCAGTACTTC. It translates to CASSVLSGTGLRETQYF.

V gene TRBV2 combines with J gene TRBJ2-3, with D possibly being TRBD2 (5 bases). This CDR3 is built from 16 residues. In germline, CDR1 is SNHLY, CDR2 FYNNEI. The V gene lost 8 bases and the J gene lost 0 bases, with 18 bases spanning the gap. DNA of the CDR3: TGTGCCAGCTTCTTGGCGCTAGCAGGTAGCACAGATACGCAGTATTTT. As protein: CASFLALAGSTDTQYF.

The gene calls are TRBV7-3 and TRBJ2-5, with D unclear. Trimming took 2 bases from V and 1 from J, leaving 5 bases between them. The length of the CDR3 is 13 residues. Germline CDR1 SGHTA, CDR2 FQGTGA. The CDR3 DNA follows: TGTGCCAGCAGCTTACACTCCCAAGAGACCCAGTACTTC. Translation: CASSLHSQETQYF.

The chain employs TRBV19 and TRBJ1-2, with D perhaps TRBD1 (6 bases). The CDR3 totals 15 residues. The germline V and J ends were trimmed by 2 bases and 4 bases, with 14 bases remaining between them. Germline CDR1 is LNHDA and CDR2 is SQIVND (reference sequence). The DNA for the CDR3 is TGTGCCAGTAGTATAAACGGGCCAGGGGCCTATGGCTACACCTTC. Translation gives CASSINGPGAYGYTF.

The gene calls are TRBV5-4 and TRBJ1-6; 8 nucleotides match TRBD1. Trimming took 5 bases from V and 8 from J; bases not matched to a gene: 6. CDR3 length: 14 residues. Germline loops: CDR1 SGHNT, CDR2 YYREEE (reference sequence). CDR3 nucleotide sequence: TGTGCCAGCAGTATGGACAGGGCTTATTCACCCCTCCACTTT. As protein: CASSMDRAYSPLHF.

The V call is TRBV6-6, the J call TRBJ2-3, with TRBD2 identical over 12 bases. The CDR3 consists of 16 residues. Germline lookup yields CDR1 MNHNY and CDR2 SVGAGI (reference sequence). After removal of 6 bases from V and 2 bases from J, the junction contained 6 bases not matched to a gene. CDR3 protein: CASSDGLAGYTDTQYF. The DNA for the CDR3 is TGTGCCAGCAGCGACGGACTAGCGGGGTACACAGATACGCAGTATTTT.

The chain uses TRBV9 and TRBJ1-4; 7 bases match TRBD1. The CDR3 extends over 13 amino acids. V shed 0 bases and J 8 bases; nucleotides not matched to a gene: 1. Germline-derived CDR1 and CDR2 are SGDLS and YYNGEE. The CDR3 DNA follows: TGTGCCAGCAGCGTAGAGACAGGGGAAAAACTGTTTTTT. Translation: CASSVETGEKLFF.

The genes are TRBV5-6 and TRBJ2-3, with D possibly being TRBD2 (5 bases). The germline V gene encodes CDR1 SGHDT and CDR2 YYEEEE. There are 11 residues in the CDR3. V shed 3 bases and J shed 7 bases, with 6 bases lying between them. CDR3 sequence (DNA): TGTGCCAGCAGCTCGGGGAATACGCAGTATTTT. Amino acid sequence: CASSSGNTQYF. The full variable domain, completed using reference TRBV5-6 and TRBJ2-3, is DAGVTQSPTHLIKTRGQQVTLRCSPKSGHDTVSWYQQALGQGPQFIFQYYEEEERQRGNFPDRFSGHQFPNYSSELNVNALLLGDSALYLCASSSGNTQYFGPGTRLTVL.

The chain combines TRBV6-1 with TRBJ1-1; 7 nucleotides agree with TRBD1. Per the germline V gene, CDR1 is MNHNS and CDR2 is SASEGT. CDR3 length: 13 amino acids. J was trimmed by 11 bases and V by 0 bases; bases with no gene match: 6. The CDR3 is CASSEAGTVYAFF. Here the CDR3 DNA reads TGTGCCAGCAGTGAAGCGGGGACAGTCTACGCTTTCTTT.

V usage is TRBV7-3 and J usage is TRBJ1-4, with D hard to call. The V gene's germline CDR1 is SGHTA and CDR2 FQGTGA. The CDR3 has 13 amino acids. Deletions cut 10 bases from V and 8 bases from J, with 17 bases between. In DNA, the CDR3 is TGTGCCACCTCGGGCCAAGCGGGAGAAAAACTGTTTTTT. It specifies CATSGQAGEKLFF. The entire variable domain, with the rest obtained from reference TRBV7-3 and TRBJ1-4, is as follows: GAGVSQTPSNKVTEKGKYVELRCDPISGHTALYWYRQSLGQGPEFLIYFQGTGAADDSGLPNDRFFAVRPEGSVSTLKIQRTERGDSAVYLCATSGQAGEKLFFGSGTQLSVL.

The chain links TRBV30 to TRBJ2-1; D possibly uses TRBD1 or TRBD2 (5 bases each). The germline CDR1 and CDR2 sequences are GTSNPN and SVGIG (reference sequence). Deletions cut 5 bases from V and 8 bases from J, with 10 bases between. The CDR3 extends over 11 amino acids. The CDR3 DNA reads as TGTGCCTGGGGGGGTAGAGATGAGCAGTTCTTC. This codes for CAWGGRDEQFF.

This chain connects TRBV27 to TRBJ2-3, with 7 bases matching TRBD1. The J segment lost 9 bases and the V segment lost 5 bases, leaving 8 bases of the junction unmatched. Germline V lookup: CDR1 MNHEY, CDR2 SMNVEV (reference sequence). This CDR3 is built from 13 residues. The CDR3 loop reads CASSPNRGGTQYF. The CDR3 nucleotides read TGTGCCAGCAGTCCCAACAGGGGCGGAACGCAGTATTTT.

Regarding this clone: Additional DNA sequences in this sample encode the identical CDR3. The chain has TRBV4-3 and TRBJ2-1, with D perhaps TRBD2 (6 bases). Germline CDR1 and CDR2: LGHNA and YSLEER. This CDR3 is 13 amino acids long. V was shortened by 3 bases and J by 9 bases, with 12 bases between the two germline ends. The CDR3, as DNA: TGCGCCAGCAGCCACACGACTAGTGGTGAGCAGTTCTTC. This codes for CASSHTTSGEQFF.

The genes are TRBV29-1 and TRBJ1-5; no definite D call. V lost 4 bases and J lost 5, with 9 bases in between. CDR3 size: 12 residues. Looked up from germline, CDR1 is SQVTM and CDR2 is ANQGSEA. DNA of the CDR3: TGCAGCGTTGGAGCGAGGGATCAGCCCCAGCATTTT. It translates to CSVGARDQPQHF.

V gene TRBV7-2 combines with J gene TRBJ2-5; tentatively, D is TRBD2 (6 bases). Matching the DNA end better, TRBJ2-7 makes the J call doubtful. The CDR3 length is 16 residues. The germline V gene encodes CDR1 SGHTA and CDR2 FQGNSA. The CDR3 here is CASSLTFSGRAYEQYF. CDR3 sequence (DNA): TGTGCCAGCAGCCTAACTTTTAGCGGTAGGGCCTACGAGCAGTACTTC.

The CDR3 DNA reads TGTGCCTGGAGCCAGGGAACTGGAAACACCATATATTTT. This codes for CAWSQGTGNTIYF. The chain joins TRBV30 to TRBJ1-3; D possibly corresponds to TRBD1 (5 bases). The CDR3 is 13 residues long. Germline V gives CDR1 GTSNPN, CDR2 SVGIG (reference sequence). V was trimmed by 3 bases and J by 2 bases, leaving 8 bases between them.

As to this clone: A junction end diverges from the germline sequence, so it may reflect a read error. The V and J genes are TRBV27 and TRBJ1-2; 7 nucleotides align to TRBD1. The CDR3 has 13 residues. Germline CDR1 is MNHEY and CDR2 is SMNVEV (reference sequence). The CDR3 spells CASSLDRDYGYTF. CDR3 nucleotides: TGTGCCAGCAGCCTCGACAGGGACTACGGCTACACCTTC.

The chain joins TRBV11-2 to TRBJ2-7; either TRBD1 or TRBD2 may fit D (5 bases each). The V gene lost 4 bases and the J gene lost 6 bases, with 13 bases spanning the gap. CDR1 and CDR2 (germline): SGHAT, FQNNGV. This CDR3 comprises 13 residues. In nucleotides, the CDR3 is TGTGCCAGCAGCTCCGGCAGGGACGGCGAGCAGTACTTC. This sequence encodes CASSSGRDGEQYF.

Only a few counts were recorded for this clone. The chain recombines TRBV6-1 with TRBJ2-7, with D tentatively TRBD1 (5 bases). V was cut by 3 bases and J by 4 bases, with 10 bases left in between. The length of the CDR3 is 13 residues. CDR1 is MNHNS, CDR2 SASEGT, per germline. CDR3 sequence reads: CASSDRADYEQYF. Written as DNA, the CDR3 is TGTGCCAGCAGTGACAGGGCGGATTACGAGCAGTACTTC.

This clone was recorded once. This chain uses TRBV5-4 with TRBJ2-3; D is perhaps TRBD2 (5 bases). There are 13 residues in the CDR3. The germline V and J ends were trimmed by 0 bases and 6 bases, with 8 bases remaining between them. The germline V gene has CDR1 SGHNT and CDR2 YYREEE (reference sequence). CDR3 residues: CASSLERADTQYF. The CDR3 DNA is TGTGCCAGCAGCTTGGAGAGGGCGGATACGCAGTATTTT.

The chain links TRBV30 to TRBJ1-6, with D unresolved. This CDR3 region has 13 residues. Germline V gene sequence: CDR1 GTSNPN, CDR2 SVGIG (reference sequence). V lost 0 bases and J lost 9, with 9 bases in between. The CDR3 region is CAWSVLRGSPLHF. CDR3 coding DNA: TGTGCCTGGAGTGTACTTCGGGGTTCACCCCTCCACTTT.

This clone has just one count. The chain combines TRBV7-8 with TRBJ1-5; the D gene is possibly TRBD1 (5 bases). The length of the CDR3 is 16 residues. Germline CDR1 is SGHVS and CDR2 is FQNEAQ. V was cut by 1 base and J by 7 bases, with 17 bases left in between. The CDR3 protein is CASSLGGAGLGQPQHF. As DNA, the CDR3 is TGTGCCAGCAGCTTAGGAGGGGCAGGGCTCGGGCAGCCCCAGCATTTT.

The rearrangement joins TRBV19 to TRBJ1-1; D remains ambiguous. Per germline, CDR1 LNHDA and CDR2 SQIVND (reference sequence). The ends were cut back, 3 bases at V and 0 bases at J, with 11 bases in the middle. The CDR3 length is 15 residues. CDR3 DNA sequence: TGTGCCAGTAGTATTTATGGCGGTCTGAACACTGAAGCTTTCTTT. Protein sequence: CASSIYGGLNTEAFF.

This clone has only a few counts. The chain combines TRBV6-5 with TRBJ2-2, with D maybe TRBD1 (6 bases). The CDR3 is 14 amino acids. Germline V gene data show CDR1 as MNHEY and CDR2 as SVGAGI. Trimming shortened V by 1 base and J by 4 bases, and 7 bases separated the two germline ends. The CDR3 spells CASSYLDSTGELFF. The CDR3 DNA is TGTGCCAGCAGTTACTTGGACAGCACCGGGGAGCTGTTTTTT.

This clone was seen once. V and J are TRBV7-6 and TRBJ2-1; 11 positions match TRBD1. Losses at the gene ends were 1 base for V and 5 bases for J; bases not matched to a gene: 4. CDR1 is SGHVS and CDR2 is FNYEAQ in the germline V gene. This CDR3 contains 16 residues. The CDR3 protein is CASSLVPGQGDNEQFF. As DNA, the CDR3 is TGTGCCAGCAGCTTAGTTCCGGGACAGGGGGACAATGAGCAGTTCTTC.

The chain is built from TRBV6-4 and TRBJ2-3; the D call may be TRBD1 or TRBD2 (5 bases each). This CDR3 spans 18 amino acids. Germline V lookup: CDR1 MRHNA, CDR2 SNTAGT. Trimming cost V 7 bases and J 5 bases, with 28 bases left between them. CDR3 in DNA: TGTGCCAGCAATAACCTACCGGGACGCACGGGGCAGATAGATACGCAGTATTTT. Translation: CASNNLPGRTGQIDTQYF.

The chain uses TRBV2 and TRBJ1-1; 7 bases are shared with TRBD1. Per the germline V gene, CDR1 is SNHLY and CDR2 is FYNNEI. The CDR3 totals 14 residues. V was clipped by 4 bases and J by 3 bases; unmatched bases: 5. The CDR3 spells CASSGRQGDTEAFF. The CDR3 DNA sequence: TGTGCCAGCAGTGGTAGGCAGGGGGACACTGAAGCTTTCTTT. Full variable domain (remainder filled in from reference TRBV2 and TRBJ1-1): EPEVTQTPSHQVTQMGQEVILRCVPISNHLYFYWYRQILGQKVEFLVSFYNNEISEKSEIFDDQFSVERPDGSNFTLKIRSTKLEDSAMYFCASSGRQGDTEAFFGQGTRLTVV.

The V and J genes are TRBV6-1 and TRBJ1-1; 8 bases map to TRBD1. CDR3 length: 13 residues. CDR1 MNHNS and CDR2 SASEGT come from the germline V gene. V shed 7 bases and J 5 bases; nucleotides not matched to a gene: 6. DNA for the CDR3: TGTGCCAGCATTTTACAGGGGGAAACTGAAGCTTTCTTT. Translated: CASILQGETEAFF.

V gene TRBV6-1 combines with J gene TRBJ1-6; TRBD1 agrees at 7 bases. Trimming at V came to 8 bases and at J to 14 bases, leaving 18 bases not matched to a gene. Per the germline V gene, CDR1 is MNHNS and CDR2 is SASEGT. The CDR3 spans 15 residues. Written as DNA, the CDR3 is TGTGCCAGCGGAGGGGGCAGGAGCCATGAAGGGGCCCTCCACTTT. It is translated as CASGGGRSHEGALHF.